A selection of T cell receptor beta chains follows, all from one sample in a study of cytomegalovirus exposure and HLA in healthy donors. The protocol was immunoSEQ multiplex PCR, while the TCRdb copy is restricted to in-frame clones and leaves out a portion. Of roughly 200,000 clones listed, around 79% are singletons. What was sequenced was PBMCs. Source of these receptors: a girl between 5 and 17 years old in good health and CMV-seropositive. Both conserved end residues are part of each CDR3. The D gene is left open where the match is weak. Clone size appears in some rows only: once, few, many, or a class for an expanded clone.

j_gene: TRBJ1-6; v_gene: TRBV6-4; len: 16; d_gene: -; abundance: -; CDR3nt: TGTGCCAGCAGCGACGGGGGGGGGCCGGTAGAATCACCCCTCCACTTT; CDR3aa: CASSDGGGPVESPLHF
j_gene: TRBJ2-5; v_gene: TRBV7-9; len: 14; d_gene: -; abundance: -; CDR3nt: TGTGCCAGCAGCTTAGTACAGGGCGGACAGACCCAGTACTTC; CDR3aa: CASSLVQGGQTQYF
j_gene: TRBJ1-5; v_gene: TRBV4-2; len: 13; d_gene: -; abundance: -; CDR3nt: TGTGCCAGCAGCCAAGAATCCGAGTCGCCCCAGCATTTT; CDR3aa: CASSQESESPQHF
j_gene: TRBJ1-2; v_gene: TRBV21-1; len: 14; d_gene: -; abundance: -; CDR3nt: TGTGCCAGCAGCAAAGCGGGCAGGGGGTATGGCTACACCTTC; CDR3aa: CASSKAGRGYGYTF
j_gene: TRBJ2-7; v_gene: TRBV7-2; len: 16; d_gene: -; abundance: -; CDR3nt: TGTGCCAGCAGCTCGGTGCGAAGCTGGGCCTCCTACGAGCAGTACTTC; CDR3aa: CASSSVRSWASYEQYF
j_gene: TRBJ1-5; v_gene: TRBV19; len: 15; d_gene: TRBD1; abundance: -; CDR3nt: TGTGCCAGTAGTATTCACGGACAGGGCGATCAGCCCCAGCATTTT; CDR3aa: CASSIHGQGDQPQHF
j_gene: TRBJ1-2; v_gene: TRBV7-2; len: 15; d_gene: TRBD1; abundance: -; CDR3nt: TGTGCCAGCAGTTCCGGACAGGGTAGGATCTATGGCTACACCTTC; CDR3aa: CASSSGQGRIYGYTF
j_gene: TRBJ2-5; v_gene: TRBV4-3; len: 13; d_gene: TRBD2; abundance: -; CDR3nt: TGCGCCAGCAGCCAGGGAGGGATAGAGACCCAGTACTTC; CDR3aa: CASSQGGIETQYF
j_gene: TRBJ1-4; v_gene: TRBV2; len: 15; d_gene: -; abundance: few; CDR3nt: TGTGCCAGCAGGCGGGGTAGGGAAACTAATGAAAAACTGTTTTTT; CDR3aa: CASRRGRETNEKLFF
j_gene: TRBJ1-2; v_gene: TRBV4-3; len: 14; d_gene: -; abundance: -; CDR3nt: TGCGCCACCGCCCAGGGCAGGGGAGACTATGGCTACACCTTC; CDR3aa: CATAQGRGDYGYTF
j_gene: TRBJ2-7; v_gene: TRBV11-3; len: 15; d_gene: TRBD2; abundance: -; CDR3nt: TGTGCCAGCAGCCTCGGACTAGCGGATTCCTACGAGCAGTACTTC; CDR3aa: CASSLGLADSYEQYF
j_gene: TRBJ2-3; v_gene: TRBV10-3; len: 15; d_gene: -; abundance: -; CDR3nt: TGTGCCATCAGTGGCTGGAGGGGGCAATCAGATACGCAGTATTTT; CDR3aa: CAISGWRGQSDTQYF
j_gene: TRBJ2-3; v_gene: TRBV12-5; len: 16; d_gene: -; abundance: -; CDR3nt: TGTGCTAGTGGTTTGGTACTGAACAGAAACACAGATACGCAGTATTTT; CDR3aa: CASGLVLNRNTDTQYF
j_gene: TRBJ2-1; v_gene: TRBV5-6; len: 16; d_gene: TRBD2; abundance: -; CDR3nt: TGTGCCAGCAGCTTGGCGGCGGGGGGGACCCACAATGAGCAGTTCTTC; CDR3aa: CASSLAAGGTHNEQFF
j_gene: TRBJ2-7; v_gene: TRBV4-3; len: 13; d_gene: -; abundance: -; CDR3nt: TGCGCCAGCAGCCAAGATGGAGGGGCCGGCGTGTACTTC; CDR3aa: CASSQDGGAGVYF
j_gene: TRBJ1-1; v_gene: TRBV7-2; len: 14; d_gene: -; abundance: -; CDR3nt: TGTGCCAGCAGCGGTAGACTGCAGAACACTGAAGCTTTCTTT; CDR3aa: CASSGRLQNTEAFF
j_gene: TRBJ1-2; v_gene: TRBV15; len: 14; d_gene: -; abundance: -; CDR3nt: TGTGCCACCAGCAGAGTGGACACTAACTATGGCTACACCTTC; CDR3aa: CATSRVDTNYGYTF
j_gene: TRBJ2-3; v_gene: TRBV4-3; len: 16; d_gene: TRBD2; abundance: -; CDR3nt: TGCGCCAGCAGCCTGCTTCTAGCGGGGGACCATTATACGCAGTATTTT; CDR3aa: CASSLLLAGDHYTQYF
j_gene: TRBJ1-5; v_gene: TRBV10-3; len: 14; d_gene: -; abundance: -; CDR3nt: TGTGCCATCAGTGCTAGGCAGAGCAATCAGCCCCAGCATTTT; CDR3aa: CAISARQSNQPQHF
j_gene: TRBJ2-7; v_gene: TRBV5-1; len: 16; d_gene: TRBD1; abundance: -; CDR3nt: TGCGCCAGCAGCCAAGACCCGGGACAGGGCGCCTACGAGCAGTACTTC; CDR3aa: CASSQDPGQGAYEQYF
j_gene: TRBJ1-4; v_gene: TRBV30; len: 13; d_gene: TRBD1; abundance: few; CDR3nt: TGTGCCTGGAACCGGGACAGTAATGAAAAACTGTTTTTT; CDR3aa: CAWNRDSNEKLFF
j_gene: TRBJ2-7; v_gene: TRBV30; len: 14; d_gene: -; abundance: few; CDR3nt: TGTGCCTGGACCCCCGTTGGACACGCCTACGAGCAGTACTTC; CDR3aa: CAWTPVGHAYEQYF
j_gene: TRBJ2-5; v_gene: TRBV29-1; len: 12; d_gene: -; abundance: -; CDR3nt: TGCAGCGTTGGCGGCTTCCAAGAGACCCAGTACTTC; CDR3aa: CSVGGFQETQYF
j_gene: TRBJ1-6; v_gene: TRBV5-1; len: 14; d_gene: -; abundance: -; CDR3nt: TGCGCCAGCAGCTTCCAGGGGAAGGAGTCACCCCTCCACTTT; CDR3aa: CASSFQGKESPLHF
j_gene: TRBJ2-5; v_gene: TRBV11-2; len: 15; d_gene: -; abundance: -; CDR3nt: TGTGCCAGCAGCTTCGCGGTCGGGGAGTCCGAGACCCAGTACTTC; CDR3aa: CASSFAVGESETQYF
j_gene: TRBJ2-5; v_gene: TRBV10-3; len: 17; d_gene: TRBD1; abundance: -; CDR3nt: TGTGCCATCAGTGATAGAACAGGGACAGGCTTCCAAGAGACCCAGTACTTC; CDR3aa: CAISDRTGTGFQETQYF
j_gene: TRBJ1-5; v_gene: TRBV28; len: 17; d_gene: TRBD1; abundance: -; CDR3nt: TGTGCCAGCAGTTTATTCGGGACAGGGCGGGTCAATCAGCCCCAGCATTTT; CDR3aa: CASSLFGTGRVNQPQHF
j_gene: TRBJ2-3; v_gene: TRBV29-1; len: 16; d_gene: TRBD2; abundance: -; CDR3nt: TGCAGAATAGCGGGGGGGCGGCCAACTAGCACAGATACGCAGTATTTT; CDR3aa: CRIAGGRPTSTDTQYF
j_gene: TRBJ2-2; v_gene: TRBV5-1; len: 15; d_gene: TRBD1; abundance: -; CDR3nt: TGCGCCAGCGGCCGGGACAGGGAGAACACCGGGGAGCTGTTTTTT; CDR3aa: CASGRDRENTGELFF
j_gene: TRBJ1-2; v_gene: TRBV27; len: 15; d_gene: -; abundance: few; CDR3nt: TGTGCCAGCAGTTTAGAGCGGGGCCCTAACTATGGCTACACCTTC; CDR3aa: CASSLERGPNYGYTF
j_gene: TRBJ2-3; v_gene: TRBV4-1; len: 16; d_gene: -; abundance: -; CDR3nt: TGCGCCAGCAGCCCCCGCCTTCAGGATCGCACAGATACGCAGTATTTT; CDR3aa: CASSPRLQDRTDTQYF
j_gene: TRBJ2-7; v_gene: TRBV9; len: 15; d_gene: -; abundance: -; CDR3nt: TGTGCCAGCAGCGTAGATCAGGGCCGATCCTACGAGCAGTACTTC; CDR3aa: CASSVDQGRSYEQYF
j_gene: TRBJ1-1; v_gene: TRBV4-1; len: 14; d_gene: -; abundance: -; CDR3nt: TGCGCCAGCCGCCAGGGCCAGAAGAACACTGAAGCTTTCTTT; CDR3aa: CASRQGQKNTEAFF
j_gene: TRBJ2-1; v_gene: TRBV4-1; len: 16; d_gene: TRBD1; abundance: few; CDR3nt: TGCGCCAGCAGCCTCGCGAGAGGGACAGTATACAATGAGCAGTTCTTC; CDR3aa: CASSLARGTVYNEQFF
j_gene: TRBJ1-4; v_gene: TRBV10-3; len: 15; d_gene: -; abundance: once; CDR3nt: TGTGCCATCAGCACGGACAGTGCAACTAATGAAAAACTGTTTTTT; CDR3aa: CAISTDSATNEKLFF
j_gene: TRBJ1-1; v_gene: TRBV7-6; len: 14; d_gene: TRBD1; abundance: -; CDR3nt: TGTGCCAGCAGCTTAGGACAGGGGGCCTCTGAAGCTTTCTTT; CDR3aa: CASSLGQGASEAFF
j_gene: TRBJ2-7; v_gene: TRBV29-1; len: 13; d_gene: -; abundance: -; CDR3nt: TGCAGCGTTGGCAGGAGCGACCGGGGAGAGCAGTACTTC; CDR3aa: CSVGRSDRGEQYF
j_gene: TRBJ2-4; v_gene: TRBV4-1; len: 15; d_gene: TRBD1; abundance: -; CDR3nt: TGCGCCAGCAGCCGAGGGACAGGGGTTTGGGACATTCAGTACTTC; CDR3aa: CASSRGTGVWDIQYF